This is a list of T cell receptor beta chains from one sample in a study of T cell repertoires in cytomegalovirus infection. TCRdb re-derived calls from the reads in MiXCR, one entry per CDR3 protein. The sample gives about 200,000 distinct CDR3 sequences, roughly 9% of which show up once; about 5% is in the top ten. The material sequenced was PBMCs. These receptors were obtained from a human donor in good health (CMV status not recorded). Some clones in this sample may be carry-over from other donors' samples. CDR3s include the opening cysteine and the closing phenylalanine or tryptophan. Each record gives: V gene, D gene, clone size, J gene, CDR3 protein, CDR3 DNA. The D gene is left open where the match is weak. Rows give clone size only sometimes, using once, few, many, or a class for an expanded clone.

>TRBV7-9|NA|many|TRBJ2-7
CASSLVFGDNYEQYF
TGTGCCAGCAGCTTAGTATTTGGGGATAACTACGAGCAGTACTTC
>TRBV6-2/TRBV6-3|NA|NA|TRBJ1-1
CASSYSMVGGTEAFF
TGTGCCAGCAGTTACTCGATGGTCGGGGGCACTGAAGCTTTCTTT
>TRBV25-1|NA|NA|TRBJ2-3
CASSIAGSSDTQYF
TGTGCCAGCAGTATTGCGGGGTCTTCAGATACGCAGTATTTT
>TRBV10-3|NA|many|TRBJ1-2
CAIRFIREASGYTF
TGTGCCATCAGGTTTATACGGGAGGCGTCTGGCTACACCTTC
>TRBV7-3|TRBD2|many|TRBJ2-1
CASSFGGSSYNEQFF
TGTGCCAGCAGCTTCGGCGGGAGCTCCTACAATGAGCAGTTCTTC
>TRBV7-2|NA|many|TRBJ2-2
CASSLSTGRTGELFF
TGTGCCAGCAGCCTTAGTACAGGGAGAACCGGGGAGCTGTTTTTT
>TRBV9|TRBD1|few|TRBJ1-6
CASSVAGGQDNSPLHF
TGTGCCAGCAGCGTAGCTGGGGGACAGGATAATTCACCCCTCCACTTT
>TRBV5-1|TRBD2|few|TRBJ2-3
CASSLGLAGGRWVDTQYF
TGCGCCAGCAGCTTGGGACTAGCGGGGGGCCGTTGGGTAGATACGCAGTATTTT
>TRBV27|TRBD2|NA|TRBJ2-5
CASSLAFGGGSETQYF
TGTGCCAGCAGTTTAGCCTTCGGGGGGGGATCGGAGACCCAGTACTTC
>TRBV5-1|NA|many|TRBJ2-3
CASSFRQATTDTQYF
TGCGCCAGCAGCTTCAGACAGGCGACCACAGATACGCAGTATTTT
>TRBV28|NA|many|TRBJ1-5
CASSRSGLDQPQHF
TGTGCCAGCAGTCGATCGGGACTGGATCAGCCCCAGCATTTT
>TRBV20-1|NA|many|TRBJ2-3
CSARPATGSDTQYF
TGCAGTGCTAGACCCGCAACAGGGTCAGATACGCAGTATTTT
>TRBV10-3|NA|many|TRBJ1-5
CAISESIQGGNQPQHF
TGTGCCATCAGTGAGTCGATTCAGGGCGGCAATCAGCCCCAGCATTTT
>TRBV7-2|NA|many|TRBJ2-7
CASSFGGPEQYF
TGTGCCAGCAGCTTTGGGGGGCCCGAGCAGTACTTC
>TRBV7-9|NA|many|TRBJ1-1
CASSLEFPGDTEAFF
TGTGCCAGCAGCTTAGAGTTCCCGGGGGACACTGAAGCTTTCTTT
>TRBV12-3/TRBV12-4|NA|many|TRBJ1-5
CASSLQRASNQPQHF
TGTGCCAGCAGTTTACAAAGGGCGAGCAATCAGCCCCAGCATTTT
>TRBV14|NA|few|TRBJ2-7
CASSRQKPTGRYEQYF
TGTGCCAGCAGCCGACAAAAACCAACGGGGCGCTACGAGCAGTACTTC
>TRBV5-1|NA|many|TRBJ2-2
CASSFDKNTGELFF
TGCGCCAGCAGCTTCGACAAGAACACCGGGGAGCTGTTTTTT
>TRBV28|NA|many|TRBJ2-2
CASSHKIGGELFF
TGTGCCAGCAGCCATAAGATAGGCGGGGAGCTGTTTTTT
>TRBV30|NA|NA|TRBJ1-5
CAWSEDNSNQPQHF
TGTGCCTGGAGTGAGGACAATAGCAATCAGCCCCAGCATTTT
>TRBV28|NA|NA|TRBJ2-7
CASSRDLSLYEQYF
TGTGCCAGCAGTCGGGACTTGTCCCTCTACGAGCAGTACTTC
>TRBV18|NA|many|TRBJ1-2
CASSHLRDIQNYGYTF
TGTGCCAGCTCACACTTACGGGACATACAGAACTATGGCTACACCTTC
>TRBV7-2|NA|many|TRBJ1-6
CASRKTETYNSPLHF
TGTGCCAGCAGAAAGACAGAAACCTATAATTCACCCCTCCACTTT
>TRBV5-6|TRBD1|many|TRBJ2-5
CASSLEQGAETQYF
TGTGCCAGCAGCTTGGAACAGGGGGCAGAGACCCAGTACTTC
>TRBV7-2|TRBD2|many|TRBJ2-3
CASSLLAGVSTDTQYF
TGTGCCAGCAGCTTACTGGCGGGGGTTAGCACAGATACGCAGTATTTT
>TRBV28|NA|many|TRBJ2-7
CASSEGPIEQYF
TGTGCCAGCAGTGAAGGGCCTATCGAGCAGTACTTC
>TRBV5-1|NA|NA|TRBJ1-2
CASSLGTYPNYGYTF
TGCGCCAGCAGTTTGGGGACATATCCTAACTATGGCTACACCTTC
>TRBV7-7|NA|many|TRBJ2-5
CASSRIPTGTETQYF
TGTGCTAGCAGTCGAATACCGACAGGAACAGAGACCCAGTACTTC